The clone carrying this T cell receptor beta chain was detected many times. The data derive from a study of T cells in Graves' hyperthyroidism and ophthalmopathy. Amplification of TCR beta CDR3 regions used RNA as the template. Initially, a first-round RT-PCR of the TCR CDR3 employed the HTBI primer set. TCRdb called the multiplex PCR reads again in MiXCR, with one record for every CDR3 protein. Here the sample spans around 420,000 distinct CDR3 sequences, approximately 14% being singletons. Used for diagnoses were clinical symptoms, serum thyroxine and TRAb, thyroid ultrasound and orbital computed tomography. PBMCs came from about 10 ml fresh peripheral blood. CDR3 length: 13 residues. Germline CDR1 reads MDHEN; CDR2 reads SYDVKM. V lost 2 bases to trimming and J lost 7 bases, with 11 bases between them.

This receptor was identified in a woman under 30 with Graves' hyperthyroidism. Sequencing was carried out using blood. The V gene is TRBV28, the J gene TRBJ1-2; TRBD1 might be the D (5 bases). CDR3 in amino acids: CASSLAGEGGYTF. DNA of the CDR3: TGTGCCAGCAGTTTAGCGGGGGAGGGTGGCTACACCTTC.